The 28 T cell receptor beta chains reported below all come from one sample, sequenced in a study of molecular identifiers for immune sequencing clone quantification. Using its own MiXCR run on the PCR reads, TCRdb lists one record per CDR3 protein. The sample includes 400,000 to 600,000 distinct CDR3 sequences, around 23% of them seen just once. Sequencing used naive CD8+ T cells from blood, with Jurkat cell RNA spiked in. Subset in this sample: FACS-sorted CD8+CD4-CCR7+CD45RA+ naive T cells. These receptors were obtained from a human donor in good health. Some libraries in this study had Jurkat cell RNA spiked in.

Ten or more counts support this clonotype. This sequence joins TRBV28 and TRBJ1-5; tentatively, D is TRBD1 (6 bases). The V gene's germline CDR1 is MDHEN and CDR2 SYDVKM. Trimming left V 6 bases short and J 3 bases short, with 21 bases between. The CDR3 runs 17 residues. The chain's CDR3 is CASSHRWQGSFNQPQHF. DNA for the CDR3: TGTGCCAGCAGCCATAGGTGGCAGGGGTCTTTCAATCAGCCCCAGCATTTT.

Comment on this clonotype: A read error is likely, as this CDR3 ends without the conserved phenylalanine or tryptophan. The chain employs TRBV7-2 and TRBJ2-1; 12 nucleotides agree with TRBD2. The V segment lost 9 bases and the J segment 6 bases; nucleotides outside the gene matches: 12. Germline assignment: CDR1 SGHTA and CDR2 FQGNSA. The CDR3 is made up of 16 amino acids. CDR3 sequence reads: CASTRLAGAYINEQFL. The CDR3 coding sequence is TGTGCCAGTACCAGACTAGCGGGGGCCTATATCAATGAGCAGTTCTTG.

This clonotype was detected ten times or more. This chain joins TRBV19 and TRBJ2-2; possible D gene TRBD1, 6 bases. The CDR3 is made up of 17 amino acids. V was cut by 5 bases and J by 3 bases, with 19 bases left in between. Germline V gene sequence: CDR1 LNHDA, CDR2 SQIVND (reference sequence). The CDR3 DNA reads as TGTGCCAGTAGTGTAAAGACAGGTTTTAGGTACACCGGGGAGCTGTTTTTT. Translated, it gives CASSVKTGFRYTGELFF.

V is TRBV27 and J is TRBJ1-6, with D possibly matching TRBD1 (5 bases). The germline gives CDR1 MNHEY, CDR2 SMNVEV (reference sequence). V was cut by 6 bases and J by 11 bases, with 11 bases left in between. The CDR3 is 12 amino acids. The CDR3 reads CASRGGFTPLHF. DNA of the CDR3: TGTGCCAGCAGGGGGGGGTTCACACCCCTCCACTTT.

In this sample, this clonotype turned up a few times. V gene TRBV27 combines with J gene TRBJ2-7; weak D call: TRBD2 (7 bases). The germline V gene encodes CDR1 MNHEY and CDR2 SMNVEV (reference sequence). The CDR3 is 15 residues long. Trimming removed 2 bases from V and 0 bases from J, with 11 bases in between. The CDR3 DNA is TGTGCCAGCAGTTTAAGGGGGGGTAGCTCCTACGAGCAGTACTTC. It is translated as CASSLRGGSSYEQYF.

As regards this clonotype: Mismatch with germline at one junction end may stem from a read error. The chain employs TRBV4-1 and TRBJ2-2; 9 nucleotides align to TRBD1. Germline lookup yields CDR1 MGHRA and CDR2 YSYEKL. The CDR3 consists of 16 residues. Here the CDR3 reads CASSQLGQGNTGEPFF. As DNA, the CDR3 is TGCGCCAGCAGCCAACTAGGACAGGGGAACACCGGGGAGCCGTTTTTT.

In this sample, this clonotype turned up many times. V is TRBV5-6 and J is TRBJ2-1, with 7 positions matching TRBD1. V lost 4 bases, J lost 0 bases, and 4 bases stayed unmatched. The CDR3 extends over 15 amino acids. Germline CDR1 SGHDT, CDR2 YYEEEE. This CDR3 is CASSEDRSSYNEQFF. CDR3 DNA sequence: TGTGCCAGCAGCGAGGACAGGAGCTCCTACAATGAGCAGTTCTTC.

A word on this clonotype: A read error may explain this, as a much larger clone is one base away. This chain connects TRBV27 to TRBJ2-1; D remains ambiguous. Germline CDR1 reads MNHEY; CDR2 reads SMNVEV (reference sequence). The CDR3 contains 15 residues. The CDR3 protein is CASSLERSSYDEQFF. The CDR3 DNA is TGTGCCAGCAGTTTAGAGAGGAGCTCCTACGATGAGCAGTTCTTC.

This clonotype was observed a few times. J is TRBJ2-4 and V is TRBV19, with 11 bases aligning to TRBD1. The CDR3 is 16 residues long. V lost 4 bases and J lost 1; bases outside the gene matches: 3. Germline assignment: CDR1 LNHDA and CDR2 SQIVND (reference sequence). The CDR3, as DNA: TGTGCCAGTAGTAACGGACAGGGGGCGGCCAAAAACATTCAGTACTTC. Translation gives CASSNGQGAAKNIQYF.

This clonotype has only a few counts. The chain carries TRBV7-9 and TRBJ2-3; 9 bases map to TRBD2. Losses at the gene ends were 5 bases for V and 4 bases for J; bases not matched to a gene: 10. This CDR3 contains 16 residues. Germline lookup yields CDR1 SEHNR and CDR2 FQNEAQ (reference sequence). The CDR3 loop is CASSPLGGRAADTQYF. In DNA, the CDR3 is TGTGCCAGCAGCCCCCTTGGCGGGAGGGCGGCAGATACGCAGTATTTT.

The table lists this clonotype with many counts. The V and J genes are TRBV29-1 and TRBJ2-1; possible D gene TRBD2, 7 bases. The V gene lost 4 bases and the J gene lost 8 bases, with 12 bases spanning the gap. In germline, CDR1 is SQVTM, CDR2 ANQGSEA. This CDR3 is built from 12 residues. The DNA for the CDR3 is TGCAGCGTTGTTCTGGGGGGGCATGAGCAGTTCTTC. It specifies CSVVLGGHEQFF.

Ten or more counts support this clonotype. Sequence at one end of the junction differs from germline and may be a read error. This chain links TRBV11-2 with TRBJ2-5, with no clear D. This CDR3 is built from 11 residues. Germline CDR1 reads SGHAT; CDR2 reads FQNNGV. CDR3 bases: TGTGCCAGCAGCGCCCGCACTGACACGAACTTC. Its translation is CASSARTDTNF.

This clonotype was recorded at least ten times. This chain links TRBV4-3 with TRBJ2-7; 8 bases are shared with TRBD1. After removal of 2 bases from V and 7 bases from J, the junction contained 16 bases not matched to a gene. The germline V gene has CDR1 LGHNA and CDR2 YSLEER. The CDR3 extends over 17 amino acids. The CDR3 sequence is CASSQWSLQGVPREQYF. The CDR3 DNA is TGCGCCAGCAGCCAATGGAGTCTACAGGGGGTTCCGCGTGAGCAGTACTTC.

The chain combines TRBV7-2 with TRBJ2-1; no definite D call. Trimming pared 5 bases from V and 0 bases from J, leaving 14 bases between. CDR1 SGHTA and CDR2 FQGNSA come from the germline V gene. The CDR3 runs 16 residues. CDR3 amino acids: CASSPGLLSSYNEQFF. CDR3 bases: TGTGCCAGCAGCCCTGGGCTCCTAAGCTCCTACAATGAGCAGTTCTTC.

Regarding this clonotype: A much larger clone lies one base from this, so it may be a read error. V and J are TRBV20-1 and TRBJ2-3; no clear D gene. Looked up from germline, CDR1 is DFQATT and CDR2 is SNEGSKA (reference sequence). This CDR3 spans 15 amino acids. Trimming pared 0 bases from V and 8 bases from J, leaving 18 bases between. The CDR3 is CSARDPARWLGTQYF. The CDR3, as DNA: TGCAGTGCTAGAGATCCGGCTAGATGGCTTGGTACGCAGTATTTT.

Many counts were recorded for this clonotype. The chain links TRBV27 to TRBJ1-5; D is uncertain. V lost 2 bases and J lost 1, with 6 bases in between. Germline CDR1 and CDR2: MNHEY and SMNVEV (reference sequence). This CDR3 has 14 amino acids. This chain's CDR3 is CASSLKGSNQPQHF. CDR3 in DNA: TGTGCCAGCAGTTTAAAGGGAAGCAATCAGCCCCAGCATTTT.

As for this clonotype: This may be a read error: a much more frequent sequence differs by one nucleotide. This chain links TRBV3-1 with TRBJ1-1; D is undetermined. CDR3 length: 14 amino acids. The germline gives CDR1 LGHDT, CDR2 YNNKEL (reference sequence). The CDR3 region is CASRQARRNTEAFF. The CDR3, as DNA: TGTGCCAGCAGGCAAGCCAGGAGGAACACTGAAGCTTTCTTT.

V usage is TRBV2 and J usage is TRBJ2-7; D gene ambiguous. This CDR3 is 12 amino acids long. Trimming took off 4 bases at V and 6 bases at J, with 10 bases between the two ends. CDR1 SNHLY and CDR2 FYNNEI come from the germline V gene. CDR3 nucleotides: TGTGCCAGCAGTGCGGCCGACCGCGAGCAGTACTTC. It codes for CASSAADREQYF.

This clonotype appeared a few times. This chain links TRBV4-1 with TRBJ2-1, with TRBD2 matching 10 bases. CDR3 length: 15 amino acids. Germline-derived CDR1 and CDR2 are MGHRA and YSYEKL. V lost 4 bases, J lost 4 bases, and 4 bases stayed unmatched. CDR3 residues: CASSPELAGYNEQFF. The CDR3 nucleotides are TGCGCCAGCAGCCCTGAACTAGCGGGGTACAATGAGCAGTTCTTC.

There are a few counts of this clonotype. Here the CDR3 reads CASSLGWGSYNEQFF. For the CDR3, the DNA is TGCGCCAGCAGCTTGGGTTGGGGCTCCTACAATGAGCAGTTCTTC. The chain has TRBV5-1 and TRBJ2-1; unclear D gene. V lost 0 bases and J lost 0, with 7 bases in between. The CDR3 has 15 amino acids. In germline, CDR1 is SGHRS, CDR2 YFSETQ.

The chain uses TRBV2 and TRBJ1-3, with D uncertain. V lost 1 base to trimming and J lost 3 bases, with 19 bases between them. The length of the CDR3 is 18 residues. The germline V gene has CDR1 SNHLY and CDR2 FYNNEI. The CDR3 DNA sequence: TGTGCCAGCAGTGAAGGGGCCCCCTTCCAGCTCGTTGGAAACACCATATATTTT. This gives the protein CASSEGAPFQLVGNTIYF.

The table lists this clonotype with a few counts. The J gene is TRBJ2-2, the V gene TRBV11-2; 8 positions match TRBD1. V lost 6 bases, J lost 5 bases, and 2 bases stayed unmatched. CDR3 length equals 13 residues. CDR1 and CDR2 (germline): SGHAT, FQNNGV. The CDR3 DNA is TGTGCCAGCAGAGGACAGGGAACCGGGGAGCTGTTTTTT. The encoded protein is CASRGQGTGELFF.

This clonotype was seen only a few times. As DNA, the CDR3 is TGTGCCAGCAAGGTCGGGACAGGGGTACGCTACGAGCAGTACTTC. Its protein is CASKVGTGVRYEQYF. The V gene is TRBV27, the J gene TRBJ2-7; the match to TRBD1 covers 10 bases. Germline CDR1 is MNHEY and CDR2 is SMNVEV (reference sequence). This CDR3 is 15 amino acids long. Trimming cost V 7 bases and J 3 bases; bases outside gene matches: 9.

The chain combines TRBV6-5 with TRBJ2-1, with D maybe TRBD1 (6 bases). This CDR3 is built from 14 residues. CDR1 MNHEY and CDR2 SVGAGI come from the germline V gene. V dropped 2 bases and J dropped 5 bases, with 10 bases sitting between them. For the CDR3, the DNA is TGTGCCAGCAGTTACAGGGGGAACAACAATGAGCAGTTCTTC. This gives the protein CASSYRGNNNEQFF.

Ten or more counts support this clonotype. The CDR3 protein is CASSQERGGLTDTQYF. DNA of the CDR3: TGCGCCAGCAGCCAGGAACGGGGGGGCCTCACAGATACGCAGTATTTT. The V gene is TRBV4-3, the J gene TRBJ2-3; 8 bases fit TRBD2. Germline lookup yields CDR1 LGHNA and CDR2 YSLEER. The CDR3 loop spans 16 amino acids. Trimming cost V 3 bases and J 2 bases; bases outside gene matches: 7.

V is TRBV6-2 or TRBV6-3 and J is TRBJ2-7; perhaps TRBD1 as D (6 bases). The CDR3 spans 15 residues. Germline CDR1 reads MNHEY; CDR2 reads SVGEGT. The V gene lost 6 bases and the J gene lost 0 bases, with 15 bases spanning the gap. CDR3 loop: CASSPGTRRSYEQYF. CDR3 sequence (DNA): TGTGCCAGCAGCCCCGGGACACGACGCTCCTACGAGCAGTACTTC.

This clonotype was counted between two and nine times. The CDR3 reads CASSSRDRWDYEQYF. The CDR3, as DNA: TGTGCCAGCAGCTCCCGGGACAGGTGGGACTACGAGCAGTACTTC. This chain uses TRBV7-9 with TRBJ2-7; TRBD1 matches at 8 bases. The CDR3 spans 15 residues. Germline lookup yields CDR1 SEHNR and CDR2 FQNEAQ (reference sequence). V lost 4 bases to trimming and J lost 3 bases; unmatched junction nucleotides: 8.

Note on this clonotype: An end of the junction differs from the germline gene, which may be a read error. The J gene is TRBJ1-4, the V gene TRBV13; D not certain. Germline CDR1 and CDR2: PRHDT and FYEKMQ (reference sequence). The CDR3 totals 13 residues. CDR3 loop: CATRASSNEKLFF. DNA of the CDR3: TGTGCCACACGGGCCAGCTCAAATGAAAAACTATTTTTT.